This T cell receptor beta chain originates from a study of cytomegalovirus exposure and HLA in healthy donors. Across the study: Genotyping of more than 300 donors showed that 80% to 90% belonged to the Caucasian-associated ancestry cluster. Study results and limitations: Earlier analysis yielded a pattern in which most TCR beta V segments were productive about 87% or about 30% of the time. Reportedly, TCR beta sequences accurately predicted HLA-A and HLA-B alleles in most subjects. The analysis excluded some indistinguishable V segments, including TRBV6-2 and TRBV6-3.

This clone turned up a few times. Its antigen is not identified. Germline loops: CDR1 KGHSH, CDR2 LQKENI. The CDR3 length is 12 residues. With 4 bases clipped from V and 6 bases from J, the junction kept 2 bases outside the gene matches. The PCR contained 60 Vbeta and 13 Jbeta primers. This table comes from immunoSEQ multiplex PCR, and its TCRdb copy is limited to in-frame clones, with some not included. The table includes around 150,000 clones, 70% to 90% detected once. The origin of this receptor is a man aged 35-49 years in good health and CMV-seronegative. This chain links TRBV18 with TRBJ2-7; 8 bases are a match to TRBD1. The sample consisted of PBMCs. CDR3 residues: CASSQGQGEQYF. The CDR3 bases are TGTGCCAGCTCACAAGGACAGGGCGAGCAGTACTTC.